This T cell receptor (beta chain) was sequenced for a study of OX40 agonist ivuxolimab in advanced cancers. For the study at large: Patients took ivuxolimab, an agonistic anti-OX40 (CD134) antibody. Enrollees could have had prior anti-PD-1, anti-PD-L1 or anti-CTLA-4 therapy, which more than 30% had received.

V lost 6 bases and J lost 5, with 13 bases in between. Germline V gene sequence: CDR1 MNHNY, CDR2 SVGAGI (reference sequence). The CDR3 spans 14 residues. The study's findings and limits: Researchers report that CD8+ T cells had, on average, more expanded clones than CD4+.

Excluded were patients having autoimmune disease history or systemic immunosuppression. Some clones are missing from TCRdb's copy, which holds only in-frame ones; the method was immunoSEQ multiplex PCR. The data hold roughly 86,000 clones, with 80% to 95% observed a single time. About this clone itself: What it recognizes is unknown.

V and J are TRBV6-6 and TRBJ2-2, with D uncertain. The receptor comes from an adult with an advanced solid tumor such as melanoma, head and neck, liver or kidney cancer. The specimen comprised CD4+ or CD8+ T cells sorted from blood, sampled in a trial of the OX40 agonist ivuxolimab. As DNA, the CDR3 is TGTGCCAGCAGGATCCCTTTGGGTACCGGGGAGCTGTTTTTT. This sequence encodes CASRIPLGTGELFF.